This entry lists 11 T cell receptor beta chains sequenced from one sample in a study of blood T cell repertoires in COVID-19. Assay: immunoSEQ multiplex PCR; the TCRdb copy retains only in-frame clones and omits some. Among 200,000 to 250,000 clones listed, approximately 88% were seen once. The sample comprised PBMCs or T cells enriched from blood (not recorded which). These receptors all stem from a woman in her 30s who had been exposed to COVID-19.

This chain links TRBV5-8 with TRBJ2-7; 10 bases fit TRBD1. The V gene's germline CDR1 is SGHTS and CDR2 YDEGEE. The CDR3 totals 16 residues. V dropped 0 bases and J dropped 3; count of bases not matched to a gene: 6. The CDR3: CASSLAGTGVFYEQYF. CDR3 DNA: TGTGCCAGCAGCTTGGCCGGGACAGGGGTTTTCTACGAGCAGTACTTC.

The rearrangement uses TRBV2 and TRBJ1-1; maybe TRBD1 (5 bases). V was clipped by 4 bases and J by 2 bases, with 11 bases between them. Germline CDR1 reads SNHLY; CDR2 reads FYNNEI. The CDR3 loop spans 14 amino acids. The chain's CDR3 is CASSVLQANTEAFF. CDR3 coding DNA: TGTGCCAGCAGTGTTCTACAGGCTAACACTGAAGCTTTCTTT. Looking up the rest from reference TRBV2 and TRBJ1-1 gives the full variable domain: EPEVTQTPSHQVTQMGQEVILRCVPISNHLYFYWYRQILGQKVEFLVSFYNNEISEKSEIFDDQFSVERPDGSNFTLKIRSTKLEDSAMYFCASSVLQANTEAFFGQGTRLTVV.

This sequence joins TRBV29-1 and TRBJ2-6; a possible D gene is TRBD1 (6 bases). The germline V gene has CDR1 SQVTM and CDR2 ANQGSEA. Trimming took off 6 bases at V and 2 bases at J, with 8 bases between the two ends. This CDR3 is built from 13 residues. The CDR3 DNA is TGCAGCGTACAGGGAACTGGGGCCAACGTCCTGACTTTC. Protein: CSVQGTGANVLTF.

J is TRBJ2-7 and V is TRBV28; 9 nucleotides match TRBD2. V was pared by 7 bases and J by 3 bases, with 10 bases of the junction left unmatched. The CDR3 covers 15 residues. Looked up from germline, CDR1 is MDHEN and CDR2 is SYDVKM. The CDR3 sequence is CASTLGLAGRYEQYF. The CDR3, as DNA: TGTGCCAGCACCCTGGGGCTAGCGGGACGCTACGAGCAGTACTTC. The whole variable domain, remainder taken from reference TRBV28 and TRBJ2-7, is DVKVTQSSRYLVKRTGEKVFLECVQDMDHENMFWYRQDPGLGLRLIYFSYDVKMKEKGDIPEGYSVSREKKERFSLILESASTNQTSMYLCASTLGLAGRYEQYFGPGTRLTVT.

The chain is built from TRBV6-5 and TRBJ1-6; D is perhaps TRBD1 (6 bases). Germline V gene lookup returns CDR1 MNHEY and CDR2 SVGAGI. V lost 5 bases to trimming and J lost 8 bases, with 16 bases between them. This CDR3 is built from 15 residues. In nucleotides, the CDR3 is TGTGCCAGCAGTCCCAAGAGGGGGTCTCATTCACCCCTCCACTTT. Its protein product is CASSPKRGSHSPLHF.

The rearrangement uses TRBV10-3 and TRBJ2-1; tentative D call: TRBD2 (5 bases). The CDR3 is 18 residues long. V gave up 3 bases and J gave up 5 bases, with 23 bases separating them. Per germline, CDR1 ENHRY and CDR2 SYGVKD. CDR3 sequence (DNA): TGTGCCATCAGTGATATATCCCCGAGGCGGGCGATCCACAATGAGCAGTTCTTC. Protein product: CAISDISPRRAIHNEQFF.

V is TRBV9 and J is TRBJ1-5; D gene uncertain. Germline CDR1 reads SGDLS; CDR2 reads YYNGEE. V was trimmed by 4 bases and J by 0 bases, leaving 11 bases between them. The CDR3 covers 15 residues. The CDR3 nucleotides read TGTGCCAGCAGCCCCGCGGTGGGTAGCAATCAGCCCCAGCATTTT. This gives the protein CASSPAVGSNQPQHF.

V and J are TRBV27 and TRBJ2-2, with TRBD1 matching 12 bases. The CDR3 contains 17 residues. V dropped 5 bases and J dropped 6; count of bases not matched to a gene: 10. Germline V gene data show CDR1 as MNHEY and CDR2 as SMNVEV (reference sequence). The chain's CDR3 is CASSEASRDRGPGELFF. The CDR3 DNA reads TGTGCCAGCAGTGAAGCTAGCCGGGACAGGGGGCCCGGGGAGCTGTTTTTT.

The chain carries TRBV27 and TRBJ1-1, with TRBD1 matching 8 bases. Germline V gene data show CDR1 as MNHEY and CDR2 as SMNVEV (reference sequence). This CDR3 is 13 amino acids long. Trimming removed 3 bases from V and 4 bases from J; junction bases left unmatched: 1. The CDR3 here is CASSFQGATEAFF. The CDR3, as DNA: TGTGCCAGCAGTTTTCAGGGGGCCACTGAAGCTTTCTTT.

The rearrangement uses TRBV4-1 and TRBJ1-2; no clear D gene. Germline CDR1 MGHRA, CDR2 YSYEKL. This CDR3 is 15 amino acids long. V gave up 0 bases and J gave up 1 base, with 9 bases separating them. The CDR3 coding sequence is TGCGCCAGCAGCCAAGAGGCCAGCGTTAACTATGGCTACACCTTC. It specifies CASSQEASVNYGYTF.

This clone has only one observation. CDR3 in amino acids: CASSFAGRSTDTQYF. The CDR3 region has the DNA TGTGCCAGCAGCTTTGCGGGACGGAGCACAGATACGCAGTATTTT. This chain links TRBV7-7 with TRBJ2-3, with D possibly matching TRBD2 (6 bases). The germline V gene encodes CDR1 SSHAT and CDR2 FNYEAQ (reference sequence). The V gene lost 3 bases and the J gene lost 0 bases, with 10 bases spanning the gap. The CDR3 covers 15 residues.